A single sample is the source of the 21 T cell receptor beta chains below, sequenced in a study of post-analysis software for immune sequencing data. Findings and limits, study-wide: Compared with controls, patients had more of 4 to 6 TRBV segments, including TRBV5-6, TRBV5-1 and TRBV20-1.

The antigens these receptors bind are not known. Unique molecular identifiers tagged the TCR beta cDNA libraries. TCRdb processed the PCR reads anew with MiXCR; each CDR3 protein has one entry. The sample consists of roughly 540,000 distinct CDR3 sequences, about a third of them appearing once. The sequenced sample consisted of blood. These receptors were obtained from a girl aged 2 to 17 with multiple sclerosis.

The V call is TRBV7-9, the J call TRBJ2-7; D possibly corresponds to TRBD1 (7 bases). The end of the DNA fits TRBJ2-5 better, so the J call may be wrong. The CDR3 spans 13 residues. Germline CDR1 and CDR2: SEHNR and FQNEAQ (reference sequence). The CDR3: CASSVPGGETQYF. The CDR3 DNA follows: TGTGCCAGCAGCGTCCCAGGGGGGGAGACCCAGTACTTC.

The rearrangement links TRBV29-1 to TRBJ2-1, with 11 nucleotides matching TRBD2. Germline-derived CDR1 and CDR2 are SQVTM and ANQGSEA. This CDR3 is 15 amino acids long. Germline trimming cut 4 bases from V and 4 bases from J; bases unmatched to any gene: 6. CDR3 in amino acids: CSVVSSGGLYNEQFF. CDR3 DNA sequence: TGCAGCGTTGTGTCTAGCGGGGGGTTATACAATGAGCAGTTCTTC.

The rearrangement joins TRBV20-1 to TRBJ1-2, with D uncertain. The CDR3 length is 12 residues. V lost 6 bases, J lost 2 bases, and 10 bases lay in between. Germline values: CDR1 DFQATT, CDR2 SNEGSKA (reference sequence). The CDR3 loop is CSAPWENYGYTF. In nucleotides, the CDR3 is TGCAGTGCCCCCTGGGAAAACTATGGCTACACCTTC.

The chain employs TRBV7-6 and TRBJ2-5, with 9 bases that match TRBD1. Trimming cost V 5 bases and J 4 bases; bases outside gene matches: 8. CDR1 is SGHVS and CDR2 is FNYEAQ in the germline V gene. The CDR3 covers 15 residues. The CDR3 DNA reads TGTGCCAGCAGCCGACAGGGGGTATGGGGAGAGACCCAGTACTTC. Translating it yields CASSRQGVWGETQYF.

The CDR3 DNA reads TGTGCCAGCAGCTTAGGGGGGGGGGCTGAAGAGACCCAGTACTTC. Protein: CASSLGGGAEETQYF. The rearrangement links TRBV7-2 to TRBJ2-5, with D perhaps matching TRBD2 (7 bases). The CDR3 spans 15 residues. Germline CDR1 SGHTA, CDR2 FQGNSA. Trimming shortened V by 1 base and J by 3 bases, and 12 bases separated the two germline ends.

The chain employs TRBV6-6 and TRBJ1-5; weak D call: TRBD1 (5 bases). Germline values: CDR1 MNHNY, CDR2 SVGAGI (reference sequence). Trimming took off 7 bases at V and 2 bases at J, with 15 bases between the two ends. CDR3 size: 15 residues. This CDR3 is CASTAPGLGNQPQHF. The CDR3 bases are TGTGCCAGCACCGCCCCGGGGCTTGGCAATCAGCCCCAGCATTTT.

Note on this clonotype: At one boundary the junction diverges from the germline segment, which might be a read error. CDR3 loop: CVSSSGQGSHEQYF. The CDR3 DNA is TGCGTCAGCAGCTCGGGACAGGGTTCCCACGAGCAGTACTTC. The chain is built from TRBV5-1 and TRBJ2-7; 9 nucleotides agree with TRBD1. This CDR3 contains 14 residues. Germline CDR1 reads SGHRS; CDR2 reads YFSETQ.

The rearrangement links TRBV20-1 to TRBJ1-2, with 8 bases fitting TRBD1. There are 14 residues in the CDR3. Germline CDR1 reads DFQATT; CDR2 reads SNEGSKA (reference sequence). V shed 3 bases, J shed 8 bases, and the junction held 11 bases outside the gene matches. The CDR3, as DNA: TGCAGTGCTAGGGGCCTCGCAGGGGGCTTAGGCTACACCTTC. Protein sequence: CSARGLAGGLGYTF.

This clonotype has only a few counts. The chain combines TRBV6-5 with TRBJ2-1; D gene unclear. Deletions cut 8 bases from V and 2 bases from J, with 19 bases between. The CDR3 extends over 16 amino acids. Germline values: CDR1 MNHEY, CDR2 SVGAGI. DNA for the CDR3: TGTGCCAGCTCCCCCGCGGCGGTAAATCCCTACAATGAGCAGTTCTTC. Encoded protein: CASSPAAVNPYNEQFF.

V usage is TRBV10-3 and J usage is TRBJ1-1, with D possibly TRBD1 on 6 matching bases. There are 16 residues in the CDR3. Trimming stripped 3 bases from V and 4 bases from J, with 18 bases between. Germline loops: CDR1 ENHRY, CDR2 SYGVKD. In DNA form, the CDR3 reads TGTGCCATCAGTGATGTGCTGGGGGAAGGGGGCACTGAAGCTTTCTTT. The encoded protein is CAISDVLGEGGTEAFF.

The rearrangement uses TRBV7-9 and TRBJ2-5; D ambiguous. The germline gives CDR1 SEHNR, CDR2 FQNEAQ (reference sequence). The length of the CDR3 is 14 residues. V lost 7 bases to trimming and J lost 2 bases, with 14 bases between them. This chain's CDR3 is CASTSRGGQETQYF. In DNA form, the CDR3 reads TGTGCCAGCACCTCCCGAGGTGGGCAAGAGACCCAGTACTTC.

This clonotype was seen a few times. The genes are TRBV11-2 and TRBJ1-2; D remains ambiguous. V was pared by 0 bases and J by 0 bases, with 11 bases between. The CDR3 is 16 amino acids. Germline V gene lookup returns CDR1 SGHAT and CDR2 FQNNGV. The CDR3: CASSLEWTIANYGYTF. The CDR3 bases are TGTGCCAGCAGCTTAGAATGGACCATCGCTAACTATGGCTACACCTTC. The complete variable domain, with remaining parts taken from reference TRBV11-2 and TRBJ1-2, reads EAGVAQSPRYKIIEKRQSVAFWCNPISGHATLYWYQQILGQGPKLLIQFQNNGVVDDSQLPKDRFSAERLKGVDSTLKIQPAKLEDSAVYLCASSLEWTIANYGYTFGSGTRLTVV.

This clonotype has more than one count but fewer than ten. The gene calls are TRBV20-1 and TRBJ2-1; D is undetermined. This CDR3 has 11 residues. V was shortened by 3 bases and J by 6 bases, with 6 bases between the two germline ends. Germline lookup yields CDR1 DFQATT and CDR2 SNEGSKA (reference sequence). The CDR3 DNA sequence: TGCAGTGCTAGCAAGGGCAATGAGCAGTTCTTC. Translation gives CSASKGNEQFF.

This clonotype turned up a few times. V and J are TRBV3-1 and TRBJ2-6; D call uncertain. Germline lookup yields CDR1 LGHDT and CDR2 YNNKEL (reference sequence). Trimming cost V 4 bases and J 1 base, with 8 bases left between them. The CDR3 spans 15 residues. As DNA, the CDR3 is TGTGCCAGCAGCCGCCAACCTTCTGGGGCCAACGTCCTGACTTTC. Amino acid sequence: CASSRQPSGANVLTF.

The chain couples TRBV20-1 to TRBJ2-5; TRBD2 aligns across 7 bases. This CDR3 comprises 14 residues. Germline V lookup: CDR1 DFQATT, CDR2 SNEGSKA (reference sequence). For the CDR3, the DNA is TGCAGCGGGCGTGGGGGGGGGTTAGGGGAGACCCAGTACTTC. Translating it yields CSGRGGGLGETQYF.

CDR3 sequence (DNA): TGCGCCAGCACCACAAGCACTTACTCCTACAATGAGCAGTTCTTC. Protein: CASTTSTYSYNEQFF. The rearrangement uses TRBV5-1 and TRBJ2-1; D is unclear. The CDR3 length is 15 residues. In germline, CDR1 is SGHRS, CDR2 YFSETQ. V was clipped by 6 bases and J by 0 bases, with 13 bases between them.

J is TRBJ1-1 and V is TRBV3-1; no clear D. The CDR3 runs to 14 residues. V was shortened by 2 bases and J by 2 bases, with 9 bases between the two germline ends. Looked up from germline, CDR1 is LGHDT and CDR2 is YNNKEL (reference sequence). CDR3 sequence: CASSQRGVNTEAFF. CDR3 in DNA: TGTGCCAGCAGCCAAAGAGGTGTCAACACTGAAGCTTTCTTT.

The CDR3 sequence is CASTRYREGNEQFF. Written as DNA, the CDR3 is TGTGCCAGCACCAGATACAGGGAAGGCAATGAGCAGTTCTTC. The J gene is TRBJ2-1, the V gene TRBV6-2 or TRBV6-3, with D maybe TRBD1 (6 bases). The CDR3 runs 14 residues. Germline-derived CDR1 and CDR2 are MNHEY and SVGEGT. V lost 7 bases and J lost 6, with 16 bases in between.

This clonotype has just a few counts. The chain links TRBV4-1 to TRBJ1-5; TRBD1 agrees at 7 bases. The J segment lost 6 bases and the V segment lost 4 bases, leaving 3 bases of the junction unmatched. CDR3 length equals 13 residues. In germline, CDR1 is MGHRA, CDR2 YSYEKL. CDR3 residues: CASSLGTAQPQHF. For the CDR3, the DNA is TGCGCCAGCAGCCTCGGGACAGCTCAGCCCCAGCATTTT.

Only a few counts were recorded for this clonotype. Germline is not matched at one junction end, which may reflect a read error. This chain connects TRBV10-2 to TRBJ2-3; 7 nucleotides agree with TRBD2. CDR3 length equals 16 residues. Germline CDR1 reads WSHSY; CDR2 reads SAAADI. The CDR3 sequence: CASSPVRGVLTGTQYF. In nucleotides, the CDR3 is TGCGCCAGCTCACCCGTCCGGGGGGTCCTCACAGGTACGCAGTATTTT.

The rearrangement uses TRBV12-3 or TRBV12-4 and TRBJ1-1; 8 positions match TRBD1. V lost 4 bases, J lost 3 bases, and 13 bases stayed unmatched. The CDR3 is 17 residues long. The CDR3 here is CASSSSPTGADDTEAFF. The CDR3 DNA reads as TGTGCCAGCAGTTCCTCACCGACAGGGGCGGATGACACTGAAGCTTTCTTT.